One sample yielded the 23 T cell receptor beta chains listed below, sequenced in a study of T cell responses to AZD1222 COVID-19 vaccine. Produced via immunoSEQ multiplex PCR; TCRdb's table is partial and in-frame only. The sample has around 100,000 clones; around nine tenths are singletons. The sequencing used peripheral blood, collected on day 0 of AZD1222 vaccination. The source of these receptors is an adult in good health.

This rearrangement joins TRBV4-2 to TRBJ1-4; no definite D call. The CDR3 is made up of 14 amino acids. V lost 1 base to trimming and J lost 7 bases, with 10 bases between them. CDR1 is LGHNA, CDR2 YNFKEQ, per germline. CDR3 DNA sequence: TGTGCCAGCAGCCAAGGAAATGGAGGTGAAAAACTGTTTTTT. This codes for CASSQGNGGEKLFF.

The chain couples TRBV6-5 to TRBJ2-7, with a weak D call TRBD2 (6 bases). CDR1 MNHEY and CDR2 SVGAGI come from the germline V gene. The CDR3 covers 15 residues. Trimming stripped 0 bases from V and 0 bases from J, with 9 bases between. The DNA for the CDR3 is TGTGCCAGCAGTTACTCGTCCGGGAGCTCCTACGAGCAGTACTTC. The encoded protein is CASSYSSGSSYEQYF.

The chain joins TRBV27 to TRBJ2-3, with TRBD2 matching over 11 bases. The junction had 6 bases not matched to a gene; V was cut back by 5 bases and J by 8 bases. This CDR3 region has 14 residues. Looked up from germline, CDR1 is MNHEY and CDR2 is SMNVEV (reference sequence). The CDR3 here is CASSPGTSGLTQYF. For the CDR3, the DNA is TGTGCCAGCAGTCCAGGGACTAGCGGCCTTACGCAGTATTTT.

J is TRBJ1-4 and V is TRBV5-5, with TRBD1 identical over 8 bases. Germline V gene data show CDR1 as SGHKS and CDR2 as YYEKEE (reference sequence). Trimming took 5 bases from V and 2 from J; bases not matched to a gene: 11. The length of the CDR3 is 17 residues. As DNA, the CDR3 is TGTGCCAGCAGAAAACGGACAGGGAGGGATACTAATGAAAAACTGTTTTTT. Translated: CASRKRTGRDTNEKLFF.

This chain connects TRBV7-9 to TRBJ1-2, with unresolved D. CDR3 length: 11 residues. Germline V gene sequence: CDR1 SEHNR, CDR2 FQNEAQ (reference sequence). V was pared by 4 bases and J by 7 bases, with 7 bases between. The CDR3 DNA reads as TGTGCCAGCAGCTCCGGCCGTGGCTACACCTTC. Translated, it gives CASSSGRGYTF.

The genes are TRBV5-4 and TRBJ2-6; no clear D. The V end was cut by 3 bases, the J end by 2 bases, with 3 bases between. Germline V gives CDR1 SGHNT, CDR2 YYREEE (reference sequence). The CDR3 runs to 13 residues. The CDR3 region is CASSSTGANVLTF. CDR3 nucleotides: TGTGCCAGCAGCTCTACTGGGGCCAACGTCCTGACTTTC.

J is TRBJ1-6 and V is TRBV6-5; 7 bases are shared with TRBD1. CDR1 and CDR2 (germline): MNHEY, SVGAGI. V lost 2 bases, J lost 7 bases, and 2 bases stayed unmatched. The CDR3 has 14 amino acids. CDR3 in DNA: TGTGCCAGCAGTTACGACAGGGCAAATTCACCCCTCCACTTT. Translated, it gives CASSYDRANSPLHF.

The chain joins TRBV28 to TRBJ2-7, with 9 bases identical to TRBD1. Germline-derived CDR1 and CDR2 are MDHEN and SYDVKM. This CDR3 spans 16 amino acids. Unmatched junction bases numbered 15, after V lost 5 bases and J lost 7 bases. CDR3 protein: CASSRSSQGALGEQYF. CDR3 DNA sequence: TGTGCCAGCAGTCGATCGTCACAGGGGGCGCTGGGGGAGCAGTACTTC.

The rearrangement links TRBV11-2 to TRBJ2-7; tentatively, D is TRBD1 (6 bases). CDR1 is SGHAT and CDR2 is FQNNGV in the germline V gene. This CDR3 is built from 16 residues. Trimming removed 4 bases at V and 1 base at J, with 17 bases between. CDR3 bases: TGTGCCAGCAGCTACGACAGGCCCGTCCCTTCCTACGAGCAGTACTTC. Its protein is CASSYDRPVPSYEQYF.

This chain joins TRBV7-9 and TRBJ1-6; D is ambiguous. CDR1 and CDR2 from the germline V gene are SEHNR and FQNEAQ (reference sequence). The ends were cut back, 4 bases at V and 2 bases at J, with 12 bases in the middle. The length of the CDR3 is 16 residues. CDR3 residues: CASSSLDRAYNSPLHF. The CDR3 bases are TGTGCCAGCAGCTCATTAGACCGAGCCTATAATTCACCCCTCCACTTT.

This chain links TRBV24-1 with TRBJ2-1; 8 bases match TRBD2. V was pared by 5 bases and J by 7 bases, with 9 bases of the junction left unmatched. This CDR3 contains 15 residues. Germline loops: CDR1 KGHDR, CDR2 SFDVKD. The CDR3 loop is CATSGRLAGYNEQFF. As DNA, the CDR3 is TGTGCCACCAGTGGCCGGCTAGCGGGTTATAATGAGCAGTTCTTC.

The chain uses TRBV5-1 and TRBJ2-3; D may be TRBD1 (6 bases). Germline assignment: CDR1 SGHRS and CDR2 YFSETQ. Deletions cut 4 bases from V and 3 bases from J, with 15 bases between. The CDR3 contains 15 residues. This CDR3 is CASSQQGPTTDTQYF. The CDR3 DNA sequence: TGCGCCAGCAGCCAGCAGGGGCCCACGACAGATACGCAGTATTTT.

The genes are TRBV9 and TRBJ2-7; D is tentatively TRBD1 or TRBD2 (6 bases each). CDR3 length: 16 residues. V lost 3 bases to trimming and J lost 0 bases, with 16 bases between them. Germline V CDR1 and CDR2: SGDLS, YYNGEE. The CDR3 here is CASSGRGASASYEQYF. The CDR3 DNA reads as TGTGCCAGCAGCGGAAGGGGGGCTAGCGCCTCCTACGAGCAGTACTTC.

The chain carries TRBV7-3 and TRBJ2-3; TRBD2 matches 8 bases. Trimming removed 2 bases from V and 0 bases from J; junction bases left unmatched: 4. The CDR3 is 16 residues long. Germline values: CDR1 SGHTA, CDR2 FQGTGA. The CDR3 DNA is TGTGCCAGCAGCTTAGGACCTAGCGGGAGCACAGATACGCAGTATTTT. It specifies CASSLGPSGSTDTQYF.

This chain connects TRBV5-5 to TRBJ1-2, with unresolved D. The CDR3 covers 12 residues. CDR1 is SGHKS and CDR2 is YYEKEE in the germline V gene (reference sequence). Trimming shortened V by 0 bases and J by 7 bases, and 7 bases separated the two germline ends. The DNA for the CDR3 is TGTGCCAGCAGCTTGGTAGTGGCTGGCTACACCTTC. Translated, it gives CASSLVVAGYTF.

Note on this clone: The sample has other DNA sequences that encode this CDR3 too. The V gene is TRBV2, the J gene TRBJ2-1; 10 bases agree with TRBD1. V shed 11 bases and J 8 bases; nucleotides not matched to a gene: 15. Germline-derived CDR1 and CDR2 are SNHLY and FYNNEI. This CDR3 is 15 amino acids long. CDR3 DNA: TGTGCCCGCCGGGGGAGGACAGGGGGGCTGGATGAGCAGTTCTTC. Translating it yields CARRGRTGGLDEQFF.

The chain employs TRBV5-8 and TRBJ2-3, with D uncertain. V gave up 4 bases and J gave up 1 base, with 7 bases separating them. CDR1 is SGHTS and CDR2 is YDEGEE in the germline V gene. The CDR3 length is 13 residues. In nucleotides, the CDR3 is TGTGCCAGCAGCGTATTGGGCACAGATACGCAGTATTTT. It is translated as CASSVLGTDTQYF. The full variable domain, completed using reference TRBV5-8 and TRBJ2-3, is EAGVTQSPTHLIKTRGQQATLRCSPISGHTSVYWYQQALGLGLQFLLWYDEGEERNRGNFPPRFSGRQFPNYSSELNVNALELEDSALYLCASSVLGTDTQYFGPGTRLTVL.

The CDR3 protein is CASSKPGAGGANVLTF. Written as DNA, the CDR3 is TGTGCCAGTAGTAAACCGGGGGCGGGTGGGGCCAACGTCCTGACTTTC. The chain carries TRBV19 and TRBJ2-6; D may correspond to TRBD1 or TRBD2 (6 bases each). V lost 4 bases, J lost 3 bases, and 13 bases lay in between. Germline CDR1 and CDR2: LNHDA and SQIVND (reference sequence). The CDR3 has 16 amino acids.

The chain is built from TRBV6-4 and TRBJ2-1; D gene uncertain. V was trimmed by 5 bases and J by 12 bases, leaving 17 bases between them. The CDR3 loop spans 13 amino acids. Germline values: CDR1 MRHNA, CDR2 SNTAGT. The CDR3 region is CASSLKGTLGQFF. The CDR3 DNA follows: TGTGCCAGCAGTCTTAAGGGTACCCTTGGGCAGTTCTTC.

This clone was recorded only once. The chain couples TRBV28 to TRBJ2-7, with 8 bases fitting TRBD1. The germline V gene encodes CDR1 MDHEN and CDR2 SYDVKM. J lost 2 bases, V lost 5 bases, and 5 bases had no gene match. The CDR3 covers 14 residues. CDR3 region: CASSPGQAPYEQYF. The CDR3 region has the DNA TGTGCCAGCAGTCCGGGACAGGCGCCCTACGAGCAGTACTTC.

The chain couples TRBV6-5 to TRBJ1-1; maybe TRBD1 (5 bases). The CDR3 runs 14 residues. V lost 5 bases to trimming and J lost 5 bases, with 15 bases between them. In germline, CDR1 is MNHEY, CDR2 SVGAGI. CDR3 in DNA: TGTGCCAGCAGTCACGGGACCATCGGGACTGAAGCTTTCTTT. Translated: CASSHGTIGTEAFF.

The CDR3 sequence: CASSESAGYPRETQYF. For the CDR3, the DNA is TGCGCCAGCAGTGAGTCAGCAGGGTACCCCAGGGAGACCCAGTACTTC. This chain connects TRBV10-1 to TRBJ2-5; a weak D match, TRBD1 (5 bases). V lost 0 bases to trimming and J lost 5 bases, with 16 bases between them. The CDR3 length is 16 residues. From germline, CDR1 is WNHNN and CDR2 SYGVQD (reference sequence).

This clone was seen only once. The chain is built from TRBV27 and TRBJ1-4, with D possibly matching TRBD1 (5 bases). Deletions cut 5 bases from V and 5 bases from J, with 15 bases between. This CDR3 is 15 amino acids long. Germline loops: CDR1 MNHEY, CDR2 SMNVEV (reference sequence). The DNA of the CDR3 is TGTGCCAGCAGTCCGCAGGGTATTCGAAATGAAAAACTGTTTTTT. Translation: CASSPQGIRNEKLFF.